This is a list of T cell receptor beta chains from one sample in a study of post-analysis software for immune sequencing data. TCRdb processed the PCR reads anew with MiXCR; each CDR3 protein has one entry. Seen here are roughly 410,000 distinct CDR3 sequences, about a third observed once, and the top ten hold roughly an eighth. The material sequenced was blood. Receptor source: a girl aged 5 to 17 with multiple sclerosis. Both conserved end residues are part of each CDR3. Fields, in order: CDR3 protein, CDR3 DNA, J gene, clone size, V gene, D gene. The D gene is left open where the match is weak. A row's size may be missing; if present it is once, few, many or a size class.

CASSYVPGANVLTF,TGTGCCAGCAGTTACGTCCCTGGGGCCAACGTCCTGACTTTC,TRBJ2-6,.,TRBV5-5,.
CASTPGGTGSYEQYF,TGTGCCAGCACCCCTGGAGGGACAGGATCCTACGAGCAGTACTTC,TRBJ2-7,.,TRBV12-3/TRBV12-4,TRBD1
CASSYDRGHYEQYF,TGTGCCAGCAGTTACGATAGGGGGCACTACGAGCAGTACTTC,TRBJ2-7,many,TRBV6-2/TRBV6-3,TRBD1
CSARVATLEAFF,TGCAGTGCTAGAGTAGCGACTCTGGAAGCTTTCTTT,TRBJ1-1,once,TRBV20-1,.
CASTSPIGGFYEQYF,TGTGCCAGCACCTCTCCGATAGGGGGATTCTACGAGCAGTACTTC,TRBJ2-7,many,TRBV5-6,.
CSARDSTGGRETQYF,TGCAGTGCTAGAGACTCGACAGGGGGCCGGGAGACCCAGTACTTC,TRBJ2-5,.,TRBV20-1,TRBD1
CASSQEPHLGNQPQHF,TGCGCCAGCAGCCAAGAGCCGCATTTGGGCAATCAGCCCCAGCATTTT,TRBJ1-5,.,TRBV4-1,.
CASSLRRTGQGGDEKLFF,TGTGCCAGCAGCTTACGTCGGACCGGACAGGGGGGGGATGAAAAACTGTTTTTT,TRBJ1-4,.,TRBV7-9,TRBD1
CASSGIIDTDGYTF,TGTGCCAGCAGTGGGATTATTGATACGGATGGCTACACCTTC,TRBJ1-2,few,TRBV6-6,.
CASSSLRGAGYGYTF,TGTGCCAGCAGCTCCCTAAGGGGGGCCGGCTATGGCTACACCTTC,TRBJ1-2,few,TRBV7-2,.
CASSARQGSYEQYF,TGTGCCAGCAGCGCCAGACAGGGCTCCTACGAGCAGTACTTC,TRBJ2-7,few,TRBV7-6,TRBD1
CASTDGTDTQYF,TGTGCCAGCACGGACGGCACAGATACGCAGTATTTT,TRBJ2-3,.,TRBV6-1,.
CASSSVLRTEQFF,TGTGCCAGCAGTTCTGTCTTGAGAACTGAGCAGTTCTTC,TRBJ2-1,few,TRBV28,.
CASSPISNSYEQYF,TGTGCCAGCAGCCCCATCAGCAACTCCTACGAGCAGTACTTC,TRBJ2-7,.,TRBV7-9,.
CASSWEAGSTDTQYF,TGTGCCAGCAGTTGGGAGGCGGGAAGCACAGATACGCAGTATTTT,TRBJ2-3,few,TRBV12-3/TRBV12-4,.
CASSYSSASEAFF,TGTGCCAGCAGTTACTCGAGTGCCAGCGAAGCTTTCTTT,TRBJ1-1,.,TRBV6-5,.
CASGQGGTVYGYTF,TGTGCCAGCGGGCAGGGAGGAACGGTCTATGGCTACACCTTC,TRBJ1-2,.,TRBV27,.
CASSIRGTGGEKRFF,TGTGCCAGCAGTATTCGCGGGACAGGGGGCGAAAAAAGGTTTTTT,TRBJ1-4,.,TRBV25-1,TRBD1
CSVEDENTEAFF,TGCAGCGTTGAAGACGAGAACACTGAAGCTTTCTTT,TRBJ1-1,few,TRBV29-1,.
CAISQGADTQYF,TGTGCCATCAGCCAGGGAGCAGATACGCAGTATTTT,TRBJ2-3,.,TRBV10-3,.
CASSPGGAAYEQYF,TGTGCCAGCAGCCCCGGGGGGGCGGCCTACGAGCAGTACTTC,TRBJ2-7,.,TRBV6-4,TRBD2
CASSAKGGRNTEAFF,TGTGCCAGCAGCGCAAAGGGGGGGAGGAACACTGAAGCTTTCTTT,TRBJ1-1,.,TRBV7-9,.
CASSYQGPEAFF,TGTGCCAGCAGCTACCAGGGGCCCGAAGCTTTCTTT,TRBJ1-1,.,TRBV7-9,.
CASSQAPRFYGYTF,TGCGCCAGCAGCCAAGCACCCCGGTTCTATGGCTACACCTTC,TRBJ1-2,few,TRBV4-1,.
CASSALTGEGETQYF,TGTGCCAGCAGCGCCCTGACAGGGGAGGGAGAGACCCAGTACTTC,TRBJ2-5,.,TRBV9,.
CASSLGELQETQYF,TGTGCCAGCAGTTTAGGAGAGCTACAAGAGACCCAGTACTTC,TRBJ2-5,few,TRBV12-3/TRBV12-4,.
CASSPLGSPGGVYNEQFF,TGTGCCAGCAGCCCTTTAGGGTCGCCGGGGGGGGTCTACAATGAGCAGTTCTTC,TRBJ2-1,many,TRBV7-3,TRBD2
CASQTSGGYEQYF,TGTGCCAGCCAGACTAGCGGGGGTTACGAGCAGTACTTC,TRBJ2-7,.,TRBV7-2,TRBD2
CASSPPMGLARETQYF,TGTGCCAGCAGCCCACCGATGGGACTAGCGCGGGAGACCCAGTACTTC,TRBJ2-5,few,TRBV7-9,TRBD2
CATTRVFTTGANVLTF,TGTGCCACTACCCGGGTCTTCACAACAGGGGCCAACGTCCTGACTTTC,TRBJ2-6,.,TRBV6-5,.
CASSLRLEQFF,TGTGCCAGCAGCTTGCGCTTAGAGCAGTTCTTC,TRBJ2-1,medium-sized,TRBV5-5,.
CSAKTSGGPRYNEQFF,TGCAGTGCTAAGACTAGCGGGGGGCCCCGCTACAATGAGCAGTTCTTC,TRBJ2-1,.,TRBV20-1,TRBD2
CSVAFAQTQYF,TGCAGCGTTGCGTTCGCCCAGACCCAGTACTTC,TRBJ2-5,few,TRBV29-1,.
CASSSQTSGGYNEQFF,TGTGCCAGCAGTTCTCAGACTAGCGGGGGGTACAATGAGCAGTTCTTC,TRBJ2-1,.,TRBV12-3/TRBV12-4,TRBD2
CASSAGLAGYNEQFF,TGCGCCAGCAGCGCGGGACTAGCGGGGTACAATGAGCAGTTCTTC,TRBJ2-1,few,TRBV5-1,TRBD2
CASSPARNQPQHF,TGTGCCAGCAGCCCTGCACGCAATCAGCCCCAGCATTTT,TRBJ1-5,.,TRBV7-2,.
CASSAQTNTEAFF,TGTGCCAGCAGTGCACAGACGAACACTGAAGCTTTCTTT,TRBJ1-1,.,TRBV12-3/TRBV12-4,.
CAGKTGPDQPQHF,TGTGCCGGAAAAACAGGGCCCGATCAGCCCCAGCATTTT,TRBJ1-5,.,TRBV6-6,.
CASSFLLGGITDTQYF,TGTGCCAGCAGCTTTTTACTCGGGGGAATTACAGATACGCAGTATTTT,TRBJ2-3,few,TRBV7-3,.
CASSESYRASTDTQYF,TGCGCCAGCAGTGAGTCGTACAGGGCTAGCACAGATACGCAGTATTTT,TRBJ2-3,.,TRBV10-2,.
CASSDTLDRPTDTQYF,TGTGCCAGCAGCGATACTCTGGACAGGCCCACAGATACGCAGTATTTT,TRBJ2-3,.,TRBV7-3,TRBD1
CASSLAAGGLGQYF,TGCGCCAGCAGCTTGGCCGCAGGGGGGTTGGGGCAGTACTTC,TRBJ2-7,.,TRBV5-1,.
CASSFQRTEAFF,TGTGCCAGCAGCTTCCAGAGGACTGAAGCTTTCTTT,TRBJ1-1,few,TRBV11-2,.
CASSLPGNEQYF,TGTGCCAGCAGCTTACCTGGGAACGAGCAGTACTTC,TRBJ2-7,few,TRBV7-9,.
CASSFVARAWFWYEQFF,TGTGCCAGCAGTTTTGTGGCGAGGGCATGGTTCTGGTATGAGCAGTTCTTC,TRBJ2-1,many,TRBV12-3/TRBV12-4,.
CASGTGEETQYF,TGTGCCAGCGGCACGGGGGAAGAGACCCAGTACTTC,TRBJ2-5,.,TRBV10-3,.
CATSLSSYNEQFF,TGTGCCACCAGCCTCAGCTCCTACAATGAGCAGTTCTTC,TRBJ2-1,.,TRBV15,.
CASSIWAGGSNNEQFF,TGTGCCAGTAGTATATGGGCGGGGGGGTCTAACAATGAGCAGTTCTTC,TRBJ2-1,few,TRBV19,TRBD2
CASRKTGGKDEQYF,TGTGCCAGTAGAAAAACAGGGGGCAAGGACGAGCAGTACTTC,TRBJ2-7,few,TRBV19,TRBD1
CAISALGGDTQYF,TGTGCCATCAGCGCACTAGGGGGAGATACGCAGTATTTT,TRBJ2-3,few,TRBV10-3,.
CSAPRQGATQYF,TGCAGTGCTCCTCGGCAGGGGGCAACGCAGTATTTT,TRBJ2-3,few,TRBV20-1,TRBD1
CASSRQGLDNEQFF,TGTGCCAGCAGCAGACAGGGCCTCGACAATGAGCAGTTCTTC,TRBJ2-1,few,TRBV7-2,TRBD1
CASSQVGLLGRNNEQFF,TGCGCCAGCAGCCAAGTCGGGTTGCTAGGCCGGAACAATGAGCAGTTCTTC,TRBJ2-1,few,TRBV4-1,.
CASSPPLPGRGSGANVLTF,TGTGCCAGCAGCCCGCCCCTCCCCGGCAGGGGCTCTGGGGCCAACGTCCTGACTTTC,TRBJ2-6,few,TRBV7-9,.
CASSLTETGELFF,TGTGCCAGCAGTTTGACAGAGACCGGGGAGCTGTTTTTT,TRBJ2-2,.,TRBV28,.
CAISASLRLTEDSGANVLTF,TGTGCCATCAGTGCCTCACTCCGTCTGACAGAGGACTCTGGGGCCAACGTCCTGACTTTC,TRBJ2-6,many,TRBV10-3,.